This T cell receptor beta chain is drawn from a study of control samples from healthy donors and cancer patients. TCRdb's copy holds only in-frame clones and misses some; the assay was immunoSEQ multiplex PCR. The sample records 150,000 to 200,000 clones, more than 80% being singletons. This clonotype was obtained from a man aged 25-45 years in good health. The sample comprised blood.

In DNA form, the CDR3 reads TGTGCCAGCAGCTTAGCGGGAGGTGGGGTCCAAGAGACCCAGTACTTC. Protein product: CASSLAGGGVQETQYF. The chain uses TRBV7-9 and TRBJ2-5, with D perhaps matching TRBD2 (6 bases). Trimming removed 0 bases at V and 1 base at J, with 12 bases between. CDR1 and CDR2 (germline): SEHNR, FQNEAQ (reference sequence). The CDR3 totals 16 residues.